This T cell receptor (beta chain) comes out of a study of T cell repertoires in cytomegalovirus infection. About the study: Based on public TCR beta signatures, there were indications of CMV infection and of a matching HLA type. Overall study findings and caveats: HLA-C-restricted TCR beta clonotypes specific for CMV led the ex vivo response. Carriers of CMV and the relevant HLA type were discriminated by public TCR beta frequency.

In this sample, this clonotype turned up a few times. Its antigen is still unknown. TCRdb reprocessed the reads via MiXCR and lists one record per CDR3 protein. The table shows some 180,000 distinct CDR3 sequences, with 15% to 20% occurring only once. V gave up 1 base and J gave up 7 bases, with 12 bases separating them. The CDR3 covers 14 residues. Germline CDR1 is SGHRS and CDR2 is YFSETQ. The TCR originated in a human donor in good health (CMV status not recorded). Some clones in this sample may be carry-over from other donors' samples. The sequencing sample was made of CD8+ T cells from PBMCs. The chain carries TRBV5-1 and TRBJ2-1, with D perhaps TRBD1 (5 bases). CDR3 region: CASSLLGAGNEQFF. The CDR3 region has the DNA TGCGCCAGCAGCTTGCTTGGGGCCGGGAATGAGCAGTTCTTC.